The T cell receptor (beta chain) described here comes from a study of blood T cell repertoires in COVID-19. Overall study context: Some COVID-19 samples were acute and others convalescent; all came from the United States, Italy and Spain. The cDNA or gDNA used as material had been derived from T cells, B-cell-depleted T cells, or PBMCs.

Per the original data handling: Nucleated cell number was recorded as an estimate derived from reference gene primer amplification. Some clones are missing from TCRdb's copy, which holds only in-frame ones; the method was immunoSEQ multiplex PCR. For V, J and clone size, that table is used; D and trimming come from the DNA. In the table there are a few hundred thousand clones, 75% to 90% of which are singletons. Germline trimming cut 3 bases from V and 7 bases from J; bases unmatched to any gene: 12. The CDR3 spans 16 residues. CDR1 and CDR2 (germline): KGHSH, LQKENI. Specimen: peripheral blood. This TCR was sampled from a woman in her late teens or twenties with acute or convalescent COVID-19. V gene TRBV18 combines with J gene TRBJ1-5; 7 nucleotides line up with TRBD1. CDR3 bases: TGTGCCAGCTCACCTAGTTACGGGCAAGGGGGCCAGCCCCAGCATTTT. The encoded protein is CASSPSYGQGGQPQHF. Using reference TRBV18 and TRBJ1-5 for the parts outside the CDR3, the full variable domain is NAGVMQNPRHLVRRRGQEARLRCSPMKGHSHVYWYRQLPEEGLKFMVYLQKENIIDESGMPKERFSAEFPKEGPSILRIQQVVRGDSAAYFCASSPSYGQGGQPQHFGDGTRLSIL.